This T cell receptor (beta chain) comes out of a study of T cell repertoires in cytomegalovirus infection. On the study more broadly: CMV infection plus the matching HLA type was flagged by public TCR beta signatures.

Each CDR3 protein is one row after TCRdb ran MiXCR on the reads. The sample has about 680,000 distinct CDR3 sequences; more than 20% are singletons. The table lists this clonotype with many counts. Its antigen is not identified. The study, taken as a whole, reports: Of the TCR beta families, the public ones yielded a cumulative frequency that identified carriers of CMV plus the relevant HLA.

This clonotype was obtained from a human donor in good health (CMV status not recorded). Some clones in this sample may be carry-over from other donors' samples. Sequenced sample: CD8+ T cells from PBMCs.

The CDR3 sequence: CASSSPPPGLAGTGELFF. The CDR3 region has the DNA TGTGCCAGCAGCTCGCCTCCCCCGGGACTAGCGGGCACCGGGGAGCTGTTTTTT. The rearrangement uses TRBV7-9 and TRBJ2-2, with 12 bases fitting TRBD2. The ends lost 4 bases at V and 4 bases at J; junction bases unmatched: 10. Looked up from germline, CDR1 is SEHNR and CDR2 is FQNEAQ (reference sequence). This CDR3 contains 18 residues.